Below, 19 T cell receptor beta chains from the same sample are listed, as sequenced in a study of blood T cell repertoires in COVID-19. Clones were read by immunoSEQ multiplex PCR, and TCRdb kept only the in-frame ones, dropping some. The repertoire holds some 97,000 clones, with over 65% as singletons. The source material was peripheral blood. Every receptor here comes from a human donor in a cohort sampled during active COVID-19.

This clone has just a few counts. This sequence joins TRBV9 and TRBJ2-5; 12 bases match TRBD2. The CDR3 runs 15 residues. The trim removed 3 bases at V and 4 bases at J, leaving 4 bases unmatched. Germline V gene sequence: CDR1 SGDLS, CDR2 YYNGEE. CDR3 DNA: TGTGCCAGCAGCGCCGGACTAGCGGGAAGAGAGACCCAGTACTTC. It codes for CASSAGLAGRETQYF.

The rearrangement joins TRBV5-1 to TRBJ2-5; perhaps TRBD2 as D (6 bases). V lost 0 bases and J lost 5, with 17 bases in between. This CDR3 contains 16 residues. Germline assignment: CDR1 SGHRS and CDR2 YFSETQ. The CDR3 bases are TGCGCCAGCAGCTTGGGGGGCGGGGTGACGTTGGAGACCCAGTACTTC. Its translation: CASSLGGGVTLETQYF. Combining the CDR3 with reference TRBV5-1 and TRBJ2-5 gives the whole variable domain KAGVTQTPRYLIKTRGQQVTLSCSPISGHRSVSWYQQTPGQGLQFLFEYFSETQRNKGNFPGRFSGRQFSNSRSEMNVSTLELGDSALYLCASSLGGGVTLETQYFGPGTRLLVL.

The gene calls are TRBV9 and TRBJ2-3, with 9 bases lining up with TRBD1. The CDR3 has 17 residues. V dropped 0 bases and J dropped 2; count of bases not matched to a gene: 7. Germline CDR1 is SGDLS and CDR2 is YYNGEE. The CDR3 nucleotides are TGTGCCAGCAGCGTAGTATCGACAGGGGGGAACACAGATACGCAGTATTTT. This translates into CASSVVSTGGNTDTQYF.

The gene calls are TRBV19 and TRBJ2-7; 12 bases are a match to TRBD2. Germline CDR1 and CDR2: LNHDA and SQIVND (reference sequence). The CDR3 spans 14 residues. The V and J ends lost 5 bases and 6 bases, in that order; junction bases with no gene match: 5. The DNA for the CDR3 is TGTGCCAGTAGTGTCGGGACTAGCGGGTTCGAGCAGTACTTC. Residues: CASSVGTSGFEQYF.

The chain's CDR3 is CASRGGLNTEAFF. In DNA, the CDR3 is TGCGCCAGCAGGGGCGGACTAAACACTGAAGCTTTCTTT. The chain has TRBV10-2 and TRBJ1-1; D gene unclear. Germline CDR1 reads WSHSY; CDR2 reads SAAADI. V lost 6 bases and J 2 bases, leaving 10 bases between the germline ends. This CDR3 has 13 amino acids.

The chain recombines TRBV6-2 or TRBV6-3 with TRBJ1-1, with 9 bases that match TRBD1. From germline, CDR1 is MNHEY and CDR2 SVGEGT. The J segment lost 11 bases and the V segment lost 2 bases, leaving 3 bases of the junction unmatched. The CDR3 consists of 12 residues. CDR3 nucleotides: TGTGCCAGCAGTTACGACAGGGGGACGGCTTTCTTT. It encodes CASSYDRGTAFF.

This clone has only one observation. J is TRBJ1-2 and V is TRBV9; 10 nucleotides agree with TRBD1. Trimming removed 3 bases from V and 4 bases from J; junction bases left unmatched: 9. The CDR3 loop spans 16 amino acids. Germline V lookup: CDR1 SGDLS, CDR2 YYNGEE. For the CDR3, the DNA is TGTGCCAGCAGCGAGGGACAGGGGAAAGGGGCCTATGGCTACACCTTC. Residues: CASSEGQGKGAYGYTF. Full variable domain (remainder filled in from reference TRBV9 and TRBJ1-2): DSGVTQTPKHLITATGQRVTLRCSPRSGDLSVYWYQQSLDQGLQFLIQYYNGEERAKGNILERFSAQQFPDLHSELNLSSLELGDSALYFCASSEGQGKGAYGYTFGSGTRLTVV.

The chain has TRBV6-2 or TRBV6-3 and TRBJ1-2, with D perhaps TRBD1 (5 bases). V was cut by 5 bases and J by 11 bases, with 18 bases left in between. Germline CDR1 MNHEY, CDR2 SVGEGT. This CDR3 spans 13 amino acids. CDR3 nucleotide sequence: TGTGCCAGCAGTAAGACCGAGCAGGGTCGGTACACCTTC. Residues: CASSKTEQGRYTF.

The genes are TRBV5-4 and TRBJ1-1; 7 bases fit TRBD1. This CDR3 has 15 residues. J gave up 1 base and V 2 bases, and 5 bases lay outside the gene matches. Germline-derived CDR1 and CDR2 are SGHNT and YYREEE (reference sequence). The CDR3 nucleotides are TGTGCCAGCAGCTTTCAGGGACAGAAGAACACTGAAGCTTTCTTT. Protein product: CASSFQGQKNTEAFF.

This clone was counted a single time. V gene TRBV18 combines with J gene TRBJ1-2; TRBD1 is a possible D gene (5 bases). V was shortened by 4 bases and J by 5 bases, with 11 bases between the two germline ends. The V gene's germline CDR1 is KGHSH and CDR2 LQKENI. CDR3 length: 13 residues. Here the CDR3 DNA reads TGTGCCAGCTCACAAGTTGGGGGGTATGGCTACACCTTC. Translating gives CASSQVGGYGYTF.

The V gene is TRBV4-3, the J gene TRBJ1-2, with D unclear. V dropped 0 bases and J dropped 12 bases, with 20 bases sitting between them. The CDR3 runs 15 residues. From germline, CDR1 is LGHNA and CDR2 YSLEER. The CDR3 nucleotides are TGCGCCAGCAGCCAAGATACTTCTGCAAGTGCCTATAACACCTTC. Amino acid sequence: CASSQDTSASAYNTF.

This chain connects TRBV29-1 to TRBJ2-2; TRBD2 aligns across 7 bases. Trimming removed 4 bases from V and 4 bases from J; junction bases left unmatched: 6. The CDR3 contains 14 residues. Per the germline V gene, CDR1 is SQVTM and CDR2 is ANQGSEA. Here the CDR3 reads CSVVRLAGTGELFF. DNA of the CDR3: TGCAGCGTTGTTAGACTAGCAGGCACCGGGGAGCTGTTTTTT.

V is TRBV19 and J is TRBJ1-1, with D tentatively TRBD1 (5 bases). The V gene lost 3 bases and the J gene lost 5 bases, with 25 bases spanning the gap. The CDR3 extends over 18 amino acids. CDR1 LNHDA and CDR2 SQIVND come from the germline V gene (reference sequence). CDR3 sequence reads: CASSIRVWAGRTRTEAFF. The CDR3 nucleotides read TGTGCCAGTAGTATTCGAGTCTGGGCAGGGAGGACAAGAACTGAAGCTTTCTTT.

This sequence joins TRBV19 and TRBJ2-3; 13 bases agree with TRBD2. The CDR3 extends over 14 amino acids. J was trimmed by 4 bases and V by 10 bases; bases with no gene match: 5. The germline V gene encodes CDR1 LNHDA and CDR2 SQIVND (reference sequence). The CDR3 loop reads CATGLAGASDTQYF. CDR3 DNA sequence: TGTGCCACAGGACTAGCGGGAGCTTCAGATACGCAGTATTTT.

V and J are TRBV9 and TRBJ2-2, with D possibly matching TRBD2 (5 bases). CDR1 is SGDLS, CDR2 YYNGEE, per germline. Trimming pared 3 bases from V and 7 bases from J, leaving 13 bases between. This CDR3 is 14 amino acids long. In DNA form, the CDR3 reads TGTGCCAGCAGCGGTTCTAGCTTAGGCGGGGAGCTGTTTTTT. Protein sequence: CASSGSSLGGELFF.

The rearrangement joins TRBV6-5 to TRBJ1-1; 9 bases match TRBD1. With 6 bases clipped from V and 1 base from J, the junction kept 6 bases outside the gene matches. Germline V gene data show CDR1 as MNHEY and CDR2 as SVGAGI. The CDR3 covers 15 residues. The CDR3: CASSARTGANTEAFF. The CDR3 DNA is TGTGCCAGCAGCGCCCGGACAGGGGCGAACACTGAAGCTTTCTTT.

This chain connects TRBV5-4 to TRBJ1-1, with 8 bases aligning to TRBD1. CDR1 is SGHNT, CDR2 YYREEE, per germline (reference sequence). The CDR3 contains 17 residues. Germline trimming cut 2 bases from V and 0 bases from J; bases unmatched to any gene: 9. In DNA form, the CDR3 reads TGTGCCAGCAGCTTAGCAGGGGGCGCGAACCTGAACACTGAAGCTTTCTTT. It yields the protein CASSLAGGANLNTEAFF.

V is TRBV6-1 and J is TRBJ1-4; D is uncertain. Germline CDR1 is MNHNS and CDR2 is SASEGT. The V and J ends lost 3 bases and 0 bases respectively, with 8 bases between them. This CDR3 comprises 15 residues. CDR3 coding DNA: TGTGCCAGCAGTGAGAATACAGCAACTAATGAAAAACTGTTTTTT. Translating it yields CASSENTATNEKLFF.

The sample holds one count of this clone. The V gene is TRBV13, the J gene TRBJ2-7; D not certain. The CDR3 extends over 13 amino acids. V lost 3 bases to trimming and J lost 0 bases, with 6 bases between them. The V gene's germline CDR1 is PRHDT and CDR2 FYEKMQ (reference sequence). The CDR3 nucleotides read TGTGCCAGCAGCTTCTTCGGCTCCTACGAGCAGTACTTC. It translates to CASSFFGSYEQYF.